Presented here are 19 T cell receptor beta chains from one specimen sequenced in a study of molecular identifiers for immune sequencing clone quantification. MiXCR, applied by TCRdb to the PCR reads, yields one record per CDR3 protein. Here the sample spans about 320,000 distinct CDR3 sequences, about a fifth being singletons. The specimen was naive CD8+ T cells from blood, with Jurkat cell RNA spiked in. Sample subset: FACS-sorted CD8+CD4-CCR7+CD45RA+ naive T cells. The source of these receptors is a human donor in good health. Some libraries in this study had Jurkat cell RNA spiked in.

This clonotype was seen only a few times. The chain joins TRBV4-3 to TRBJ2-1, with D perhaps matching TRBD1 (6 bases). The germline V gene encodes CDR1 LGHNA and CDR2 YSLEER. The CDR3 runs to 15 residues. V shed 0 bases and J shed 4 bases, with 10 bases lying between them. CDR3 region: CASSQDQGKYNEQFF. In nucleotides, the CDR3 is TGCGCCAGCAGCCAAGACCAGGGGAAATACAATGAGCAGTTCTTC.

Note on this clonotype: This could be a read error, since a much larger clone is one nucleotide away. The chain employs TRBV2 and TRBJ2-3, with D perhaps matching TRBD2 (5 bases). The CDR3 contains 16 residues. Trimming took off 7 bases at V and 1 base at J, with 18 bases between the two ends. Germline V gene sequence: CDR1 SNHLY, CDR2 FYNNEI. CDR3 coding DNA: TGTGCCAGCAATCCCTGGCGTGGACTTGGCACAGATACGCAGTATTTT. Protein: CASNPWRGLGTDTQYF.

V gene TRBV13 combines with J gene TRBJ2-7, with 9 bases that match TRBD2. V shed 1 base and J 5 bases; nucleotides not matched to a gene: 6. Germline lookup yields CDR1 PRHDT and CDR2 FYEKMQ (reference sequence). The CDR3 covers 15 residues. This CDR3 is CASSLEGGGADEQYF. CDR3 nucleotide sequence: TGTGCCAGCAGCTTAGAGGGCGGGGGGGCAGACGAGCAGTACTTC.

This clonotype appeared many times. The V gene is TRBV7-9, the J gene TRBJ1-3; no clear D gene. The CDR3 is 13 amino acids. Germline V lookup: CDR1 SEHNR, CDR2 FQNEAQ (reference sequence). The V and J ends lost 8 bases and 4 bases respectively, with 12 bases between them. This CDR3 is CASQAPLGNTIYF. CDR3 nucleotide sequence: TGTGCCAGCCAGGCTCCACTCGGAAACACCATATATTTT.

V and J are TRBV19 and TRBJ1-5, with D possibly matching TRBD1 (6 bases). Germline V gene sequence: CDR1 LNHDA, CDR2 SQIVND (reference sequence). The V end lost 7 bases, the J end lost 7 bases, and 23 bases lay between the germline ends. The CDR3 loop spans 16 amino acids. The CDR3 DNA is TGTGCCAGTATTGACCCCCGGTACGGGGGGGCCCAGCCCCAGCATTTT. Its protein product is CASIDPRYGGAQPQHF.

This clonotype has ten or more counts. The rearrangement joins TRBV14 to TRBJ1-2; D unresolved. The CDR3 has 15 amino acids. Germline V gene lookup returns CDR1 SGHDN and CDR2 FVKESK. Trimming shortened V by 4 bases and J by 3 bases, and 15 bases separated the two germline ends. The DNA of the CDR3 is TGTGCCAGCAGCCTTGGATCTACGGACCACTATGGCTACACCTTC. It is translated as CASSLGSTDHYGYTF.

The rearrangement uses TRBV20-1 and TRBJ1-5; D is possibly TRBD1 (5 bases). The CDR3 spans 13 residues. Trimming left V 0 bases short and J 9 bases short, with 12 bases between. In germline, CDR1 is DFQATT, CDR2 SNEGSKA (reference sequence). Here the CDR3 reads CSARDSAGGPQHF. For the CDR3, the DNA is TGCAGTGCTAGAGATTCGGCCGGGGGGCCCCAGCATTTT.

This clonotype was seen at least ten times. The chain is built from TRBV6-1 and TRBJ1-2; D not certain. Germline loops: CDR1 MNHNS, CDR2 SASEGT. The CDR3 consists of 17 residues. The V end was cut by 1 base, the J end by 1 base, with 16 bases between. Here the CDR3 reads CASSEVVAAGSNYGYTF. DNA of the CDR3: TGTGCCAGCAGTGAAGTGGTTGCAGCCGGCAGTAACTATGGCTACACCTTC.

Ten or more counts support this clonotype. As DNA, the CDR3 is TGTGCCAGCTCACCACCTGGAGAGGATACGCAGTATTTT. Amino acids: CASSPPGEDTQYF. The chain has TRBV18 and TRBJ2-3; D gene unclear. V was cut by 0 bases and J by 6 bases, with 7 bases left in between. CDR1 is KGHSH and CDR2 is LQKENI in the germline V gene. The CDR3 is 13 amino acids. Together with reference TRBV18 and TRBJ2-3, the CDR3 gives the full variable domain: NAGVMQNPRHLVRRRGQEARLRCSPMKGHSHVYWYRQLPEEGLKFMVYLQKENIIDESGMPKERFSAEFPKEGPSILRIQQVVRGDSAAYFCASSPPGEDTQYFGPGTRLTVL.

This clonotype came up many times. CDR3 in amino acids: CSAETGLEQYF. As DNA, the CDR3 is TGCAGTGCCGAAACAGGGCTAGAGCAGTATTTT. This sequence joins TRBV20-1 and TRBJ2-3, with a possible D match to TRBD1 (6 bases). CDR1 is DFQATT, CDR2 SNEGSKA, per germline (reference sequence). V gave up 6 bases and J gave up 11 bases, with 15 bases separating them. CDR3 size: 11 residues.

A note on this clonotype: With a much larger clone just one base away, this may be a read error. The gene calls are TRBV19 and TRBJ2-1; no definite D call. The CDR3 covers 15 residues. V was shortened by 3 bases and J by 2 bases, with 11 bases between the two germline ends. Germline assignment: CDR1 LNHDA and CDR2 SQIVND (reference sequence). The CDR3 protein is CASSIGPVAYNEQFF. As DNA, the CDR3 is TGTGCCAGTAGTATTGGCCCAGTGGCCTACAATGAGCAGTTCTTC.

Remarks on this clonotype: A single base separates this from a much larger clone, so it may be a read error. This chain links TRBV29-1 with TRBJ2-7; 9 bases agree with TRBD1. The V gene's germline CDR1 is SQVTM and CDR2 ANQGSEA. The ends lost 2 bases at V and 3 bases at J; junction bases unmatched: 11. The CDR3 runs to 16 residues. The CDR3 loop is CSVENRSRDRDYEQYF. CDR3 DNA sequence: TGCAGCGTTGAAAATCGAAGTCGGGACAGGGACTACGAGCAGTACTTC.

Comments on this clonotype: This may come from a read error, since a much larger clone is one base off. The rearrangement links TRBV19 to TRBJ2-1; D not resolved. Germline V gene sequence: CDR1 LNHDA, CDR2 SQIVND (reference sequence). The CDR3 totals 12 residues. CDR3: CATRSLYNKQFF. CDR3 DNA: TGTGCCACCAGGTCCTTATACAATAAGCAGTTCTTC.

This chain's CDR3 is CASSPTGTQYLNTEAFF. The CDR3 nucleotides are TGCGCCAGCAGTCCCACAGGAACCCAATACCTGAACACTGAAGCTTTCTTT. The chain couples TRBV4-1 to TRBJ1-1; a weak D match, TRBD1 (5 bases). CDR1 MGHRA and CDR2 YSYEKL come from the germline V gene. The CDR3 length is 17 residues. Trimming cost V 6 bases and J 0 bases, with 20 bases left between them.

Comments on this clonotype: This clone may be a read error of a much larger clone one base away. The chain recombines TRBV28 with TRBJ1-4; D remains ambiguous. This CDR3 contains 15 residues. In germline, CDR1 is MDHEN, CDR2 SYDVKM. The V end lost 6 bases, the J end lost 11 bases, and 22 bases lay between the germline ends. CDR3 coding DNA: TGTGCCAGCAGCTCAGAACGGGAAACCTATGTTAAACTGTTTTTT. Its protein is CASSSERETYVKLFF.

This clonotype was counted at least ten times. This sequence joins TRBV7-3 and TRBJ2-2, with a tentative D call TRBD1 (5 bases). The CDR3 has 16 residues. Germline CDR1 reads SGHTA; CDR2 reads FQGTGA. V lost 6 bases to trimming and J lost 1 base, with 15 bases between them. In nucleotides, the CDR3 is TGTGCCAGCAGTCCCTGGGGCGATATGAACACCGGGGAGCTGTTTTTT. Translation: CASSPWGDMNTGELFF.

This clonotype has at least ten counts. The V gene is TRBV12-3 or TRBV12-4, the J gene TRBJ1-1; no definite D call. Trimming took 7 bases from V and 1 from J, leaving 25 bases between them. This CDR3 has 18 residues. DNA for the CDR3: TGTGCCAGCACCAAGCGGTGGCCGGGCAGGAGCGAGAACACTGAAGCTTTCTTT. Its translation: CASTKRWPGRSENTEAFF.

V gene TRBV7-9 combines with J gene TRBJ2-7; D possibly corresponds to TRBD1 (6 bases). The CDR3 totals 15 residues. Germline lookup yields CDR1 SEHNR and CDR2 FQNEAQ (reference sequence). V was trimmed by 5 bases and J by 0 bases, leaving 14 bases between them. The CDR3 nucleotides are TGTGCCAGCAGCCCAGCAGGGGACCCCTCCTACGAGCAGTACTTC. Translating gives CASSPAGDPSYEQYF.

On this clonotype itself: The junction differs from germline at one of its ends, possibly a read error. This rearrangement joins TRBV9 to TRBJ2-2, with TRBD2 as a possible D gene (8 bases). This CDR3 contains 17 residues. Germline V gene data show CDR1 as SGDLS and CDR2 as YYNGEE. CDR3 in DNA: TGTGCCAGCGGCGTAGAGGGGGCGGGAGGATACACCGGGGAGCTGTTTTTT. Protein: CASGVEGAGGYTGELFF.